Listed here are 16 T cell receptor beta chains from one sample, sequenced in a study of blood T cell repertoires in COVID-19. Produced via immunoSEQ multiplex PCR; TCRdb's table is partial and in-frame only. The table includes some 200,000 clones, 70% to 90% detected once. Sequencing input: peripheral blood. Every receptor here comes from a woman aged 18-29 years who had recovered from COVID-19.

DNA for the CDR3: TGTGCCAGCGGACCGGGACATCTGAACACTGAAGCTTTCTTT. Translating gives CASGPGHLNTEAFF. The chain recombines TRBV5-4 with TRBJ1-1; tentatively, D is TRBD1 (6 bases). Trimming left V 7 bases short and J 0 bases short, with 13 bases between. Germline CDR1 and CDR2: SGHNT and YYREEE (reference sequence). The CDR3 length is 14 residues.

J is TRBJ1-1 and V is TRBV30; no firm D call. From germline, CDR1 is GTSNPN and CDR2 SVGIG (reference sequence). Trimming removed 5 bases at V and 4 bases at J, with 17 bases between. The CDR3 length is 14 residues. This CDR3 is CAWGQRATGTEAFF. The CDR3 bases are TGTGCCTGGGGGCAGAGGGCCACGGGCACTGAAGCTTTCTTT.

The chain has TRBV13 and TRBJ1-1; D possibly corresponds to TRBD1 (5 bases). Germline V CDR1 and CDR2: PRHDT, FYEKMQ (reference sequence). This CDR3 is 14 amino acids long. The V end was cut by 4 bases, the J end by 1 base, with 10 bases between. CDR3 protein: CASSSPTENTEAFF. CDR3 DNA sequence: TGTGCCAGCAGCTCTCCGACAGAGAACACTGAAGCTTTCTTT.

This clone was seen ten or more times. Other DNA sequences in this specimen translate into the identical CDR3. The rearrangement links TRBV6-4 to TRBJ2-3; 15 bases align to TRBD2. V trimming: 3 bases; J trimming: 3 bases; junction bases outside the gene matches: 1. The CDR3 is 16 amino acids. Germline V CDR1 and CDR2: MRHNA, SNTAGT. The CDR3 coding sequence is TGTGCCAGCAGTGAGGGACTAGCGGGAGGTACAGATACGCAGTATTTT. Translation gives CASSEGLAGGTDTQYF.

This chain connects TRBV6-2 or TRBV6-3 to TRBJ1-6; 10 bases fit TRBD1. Trimming removed 5 bases from V and 5 bases from J; junction bases left unmatched: 6. The CDR3 has 16 residues. Germline loops: CDR1 MNHEY, CDR2 SVGEGT. CDR3 in amino acids: CASSRDRGSNNSPLHF. For the CDR3, the DNA is TGTGCCAGCAGTCGGGACAGGGGCTCGAATAATTCACCCCTCCACTTT.

Regarding this clone: Different DNA sequences within this sample yield the same CDR3. The chain links TRBV19 to TRBJ1-1, with TRBD1 matching 7 bases. Germline CDR1 and CDR2: LNHDA and SQIVND (reference sequence). This CDR3 region has 13 residues. The V gene end was trimmed by 7 bases and the J gene end by 1 base; junction bases not matched to a gene: 3. The CDR3 loop is CASKRDRNTEAFF. The CDR3 bases are TGTGCCAGTAAAAGGGACAGGAACACTGAAGCTTTCTTT.

CDR3 loop: CASGLGANVLTF. The CDR3 DNA reads as TGTGCCAGCGGACTTGGGGCCAACGTCCTGACTTTC. The chain uses TRBV27 and TRBJ2-6, with TRBD2 as a possible D gene (5 bases). Trimming stripped 8 bases from V and 3 bases from J, with 5 bases between. This CDR3 comprises 12 residues. Germline V gene lookup returns CDR1 MNHEY and CDR2 SMNVEV (reference sequence).

The chain couples TRBV4-1 to TRBJ1-2; TRBD1 matches 7 bases. Trimming cost V 0 bases and J 5 bases; bases outside gene matches: 3. The V gene's germline CDR1 is MGHRA and CDR2 YSYEKL. CDR3 length: 14 residues. The CDR3 coding sequence is TGCGCCAGCAGCCAAGAGACAGGGAAATATGGCTACACCTTC. Translation: CASSQETGKYGYTF.

This clone was observed a few times. The chain links TRBV19 to TRBJ1-2, with 9 positions matching TRBD1. The ends lost 4 bases at V and 2 bases at J; junction bases unmatched: 8. Germline CDR1 LNHDA, CDR2 SQIVND (reference sequence). CDR3 length: 16 residues. The CDR3 region has the DNA TGTGCCAGTAGTAGGTGGACCGGACAGGGGAACTATGGCTACACCTTC. It specifies CASSRWTGQGNYGYTF.

In its sample, this clone was seen a few times. Here the CDR3 reads CATSRVSLSAYNEQFF. Here the CDR3 DNA reads TGTGCCACCAGCAGAGTTTCGCTCAGCGCCTACAATGAGCAGTTCTTC. The chain links TRBV15 to TRBJ2-1; D gene uncertain. Trimming took off 1 base at V and 2 bases at J, with 12 bases between the two ends. The CDR3 is 16 amino acids. Germline V gene sequence: CDR1 LNHNV, CDR2 YYDKDF (reference sequence).

The chain has TRBV7-3 and TRBJ1-1, with a tentative D call TRBD1 (5 bases). The CDR3 contains 12 residues. Germline V lookup: CDR1 SGHTA, CDR2 FQGTGA. Trimming removed 2 bases from V and 7 bases from J, with 8 bases in between. As DNA, the CDR3 is TGTGCCAGCAGCTTAGGGGGAGGTGAAGCTTTCTTT. Its protein product is CASSLGGGEAFF.

This chain links TRBV6-2 or TRBV6-3 with TRBJ2-1, with TRBD2 as a possible D gene (6 bases). CDR1 and CDR2 (germline): MNHEY, SVGEGT. The CDR3 consists of 13 residues. The V end was cut by 1 base, the J end by 7 bases, with 8 bases between. For the CDR3, the DNA is TGTGCCAGCAGTTACTTCGGGGGTAATGAGCAGTTCTTC. It is translated as CASSYFGGNEQFF.

The J gene is TRBJ2-2, the V gene TRBV27; D gene ambiguous. CDR3 length equals 14 residues. V was trimmed by 3 bases and J by 2 bases, leaving 7 bases between them. The V gene's germline CDR1 is MNHEY and CDR2 SMNVEV (reference sequence). The CDR3 is CASSFGINTGELFF. DNA for the CDR3: TGTGCCAGCAGTTTCGGTATAAACACCGGGGAGCTGTTTTTT.

This rearrangement joins TRBV11-2 to TRBJ1-4; no clear D gene. Trimming removed 4 bases at V and 8 bases at J, with 17 bases between. The CDR3 loop spans 15 amino acids. The germline CDR1 and CDR2 sequences are SGHAT and FQNNGV. In nucleotides, the CDR3 is TGTGCCAGCAGCTCCTCCTTCGGGGTCAGGGAAAAACTGTTTTTT. Its protein is CASSSSFGVREKLFF. Filled out from reference TRBV11-2 and TRBJ1-4, the complete variable domain reads EAGVAQSPRYKIIEKRQSVAFWCNPISGHATLYWYQQILGQGPKLLIQFQNNGVVDDSQLPKDRFSAERLKGVDSTLKIQPAKLEDSAVYLCASSSSFGVREKLFFGSGTQLSVL.

The V and J genes are TRBV5-1 and TRBJ2-7; TRBD1 is a possible D gene (5 bases). This CDR3 is 16 amino acids long. V lost 3 bases, J lost 7 bases, and 23 bases lay in between. In germline, CDR1 is SGHRS, CDR2 YFSETQ. CDR3 bases: TGCGCCAGCAGCTCTACATACTACCGTGGGGCTAGGGAGCAGTACTTC. It specifies CASSSTYYRGAREQYF.

This sequence joins TRBV11-2 and TRBJ2-1; D gene ambiguous. Germline CDR1 reads SGHAT; CDR2 reads FQNNGV. This CDR3 has 15 residues. V was cut by 3 bases and J by 0 bases, with 9 bases left in between. The CDR3 is CASSFALSSYNEQFF. The CDR3 DNA is TGTGCCAGCAGCTTTGCCTTGAGCTCCTACAATGAGCAGTTCTTC.